This T cell receptor (beta chain) was found in a study of CD8+ T cells in alopecia areata. The authors extracted RNA and reverse transcribed it into cDNA as the sequencing template. Some clones are missing from TCRdb's copy, which holds only in-frame ones; the method was immunoSEQ multiplex PCR. Among fewer than 200,000 clones, 50% to 75% were seen once, and the ten largest hold 16%. Treatment in this sample: oral pan-JAK inhibitor, 5-10 mg twice daily. Researchers took lesional scalp punch biopsies and peripheral blood from people who were alopecia areata patients. Study observations and caveats: In lesional scalp, particularly from alopecia totalis/universalis, clonality was higher than in normal scalp. For patients receiving tofacitinib, scalp clonality and expanded CD8+ clones among the top 100 significantly decreased.

The CDR3 has 13 amino acids. The J segment lost 7 bases and the V segment lost 5 bases, leaving 8 bases of the junction unmatched. Per germline, CDR1 GTSNPN and CDR2 SVGIG (reference sequence). Comment on this clone: The target antigen is unknown.

This clonotype was obtained from a human donor with alopecia areata. Material: CD4+ T cells sorted from blood, obtained between weeks 55 and 65, from a patient treated with tofacitinib. The rearrangement uses TRBV30 and TRBJ2-7; 10 bases agree with TRBD1. The CDR3 nucleotides read TGTGCCTGGCGCCGACAGGGGGCGGGAGAGCAGTACTTC. Encoded protein: CAWRRQGAGEQYF.